The 9 T cell receptor beta chains presented below share a single source sample, sequenced in a study of OX40 agonist ivuxolimab in advanced cancers. The table came from immunoSEQ multiplex PCR; TCRdb's copy has only in-frame clones and leaves some out. The sample contains roughly 30,000 clones, 75% to 85% of which appear only once. Sequencing used CD4+ or CD8+ T cells sorted from blood, obtained in a trial of the OX40 agonist ivuxolimab. The receptors shown here come from an adult with an advanced solid tumor such as melanoma, head and neck, liver or kidney cancer.

The V and J genes are TRBV19 and TRBJ1-1, with D possibly TRBD1 on 5 matching bases. Deletions cut 5 bases from V and 0 bases from J, with 10 bases between. The CDR3 spans 14 residues. Germline CDR1 is LNHDA and CDR2 is SQIVND (reference sequence). The CDR3 nucleotides are TGTGCCAGTAGTGTCGGAGGGGTGAACACTGAAGCTTTCTTT. This encodes CASSVGGVNTEAFF.

This chain joins TRBV9 and TRBJ2-1; tentative D call: TRBD2 (6 bases). V dropped 4 bases and J dropped 9 bases, with 23 bases sitting between them. From germline, CDR1 is SGDLS and CDR2 YYNGEE. CDR3 length: 16 amino acids. CDR3 region: CASSREEGWFWGEQFF. The CDR3 coding sequence is TGTGCCAGCAGCAGAGAGGAGGGCTGGTTTTGGGGTGAGCAGTTCTTC.

CDR3 protein: CASSLEAGRTEAFF. The CDR3 DNA reads TGCGCCAGCAGCTTGGAAGCAGGACGAACTGAAGCTTTCTTT. This chain uses TRBV5-1 with TRBJ1-1; no reliable D call. The V end was cut by 0 bases, the J end by 5 bases, with 11 bases between. Germline lookup yields CDR1 SGHRS and CDR2 YFSETQ. This CDR3 contains 14 residues. Drawing the rest from reference TRBV5-1 and TRBJ1-1, the complete variable domain is KAGVTQTPRYLIKTRGQQVTLSCSPISGHRSVSWYQQTPGQGLQFLFEYFSETQRNKGNFPGRFSGRQFSNSRSEMNVSTLELGDSALYLCASSLEAGRTEAFFGQGTRLTVV.

The V and J genes are TRBV27 and TRBJ2-6; 9 positions match TRBD1. The CDR3 extends over 18 amino acids. Germline CDR1 is MNHEY and CDR2 is SMNVEV (reference sequence). Trimming cost V 5 bases and J 4 bases; bases outside gene matches: 12. The CDR3 loop is CASSKDRGYSGGANVLTF. As DNA, the CDR3 is TGTGCCAGCAGTAAAGACAGGGGGTACTCTGGGGGGGCCAACGTCCTGACTTTC.

A single count supports this clone. The chain couples TRBV7-9 to TRBJ2-7; TRBD1 agrees at 8 bases. V was clipped by 5 bases and J by 5 bases; unmatched bases: 11. The CDR3 loop spans 15 amino acids. Germline CDR1 reads SEHNR; CDR2 reads FQNEAQ (reference sequence). The CDR3 protein is CASSRTGQATNEQYF. The CDR3 DNA is TGTGCCAGCAGCAGGACGGGACAGGCGACCAACGAGCAGTACTTC. The full variable domain, with the rest looked up from reference TRBV7-9 and TRBJ2-7, is DTGVSQNPRHKITKRGQNVTFRCDPISEHNRLYWYRQTLGQGPEFLTYFQNEAQLEKSRLLSDRFSAERPKGSFSTLEIQRTEQGDSAMYLCASSRTGQATNEQYFGPGTRLTVT.

This chain joins TRBV11-3 and TRBJ2-7; 7 bases are a match to TRBD1. Unmatched junction bases numbered 2, after V lost 0 bases and J lost 6 bases. The V gene's germline CDR1 is SGHNT and CDR2 YENEEA. The CDR3 runs 13 residues. CDR3 coding DNA: TGTGCCAGCAGCTTAGAGACAGGGCTCGAGCAGTACTTC. Translation gives CASSLETGLEQYF.

The CDR3 DNA reads TGTGCCAGCAGTTCAGCGGGAGGGCCTCCCGGGGAGCTGTTTTTT. It is translated as CASSSAGGPPGELFF. This sequence joins TRBV28 and TRBJ2-2; the match to TRBD2 covers 10 bases. Germline V gene lookup returns CDR1 MDHEN and CDR2 SYDVKM. This CDR3 is built from 15 residues. Trimming took 4 bases from V and 6 from J; bases not matched to a gene: 5.

This chain links TRBV7-2 with TRBJ1-1; D may be TRBD1 (5 bases). The V end was cut by 5 bases, the J end by 5 bases, with 12 bases between. The CDR3 is made up of 13 amino acids. CDR1 SGHTA and CDR2 FQGNSA come from the germline V gene. The CDR3, as DNA: TGTGCCAGCAGCCAGGGTTGGCGTACTGAAGCTTTCTTT. This gives the protein CASSQGWRTEAFF.

V usage is TRBV7-8 and J usage is TRBJ2-3; no clear D gene. CDR1 and CDR2 (germline): SGHVS, FQNEAQ. Trimming removed 2 bases at V and 1 base at J, with 7 bases between. The CDR3 runs 14 residues. As DNA, the CDR3 is TGTGCCAGCAGCTTACAGGCAGGCACAGATACGCAGTATTTT. Translation: CASSLQAGTDTQYF.